This T cell receptor (beta chain) was recovered during a study of cytomegalovirus exposure and HLA in healthy donors. Both 60 Vbeta primers and 13 Jbeta primers went into the PCR. Here immunoSEQ multiplex PCR was the method, and the copy in TCRdb shows in-frame clones only, minus some. Altogether over 70,000 clones are present, approximately 80% being singletons, with the ten largest covering around 23%. V lost 0 bases to trimming and J lost 7 bases; unmatched junction nucleotides: 9. This CDR3 is built from 17 residues. CDR1 is LNHDA and CDR2 is SQIVND in the germline V gene (reference sequence). Material for sequencing was PBMCs. The sequence derives from a woman aged 50 to 65 in good health and CMV-seropositive. The chain recombines TRBV19 with TRBJ1-2, with 12 bases matching TRBD1. CDR3 nucleotides: TGTGCCAGTAGTATAGATCCGGGGACAGGGGGCCAAGCTGGCTACACCTTC. Protein: CASSIDPGTGGQAGYTF.